These 25 T cell receptor beta chains came from one sample sequenced in a study of PD-1 blockade in classical Hodgkin lymphoma (dated by TCRdb to between 2020 and 2021). The time point label of this sample denotes: cycle 4 day 1 (C4D1), after five to seven weeks of nivolumab. All trial patients had relapsed after autologous stem cell transplantation, with cohorts A, B and C differing in prior brentuximab vedotin exposure. To prepare the library, the immunoSEQ multiplex PCR assay was applied. TCRdb retrieved this table from immuneACCESS and kept in-frame rearrangements only. Not all clones are present; in checked studies, unresolved V genes account for under half, and no reason is known for the remainder. The table for this sample lists 85,000 to 90,000 clones; less than 95% of them were counted only once. Approximately 2.9% of the sample is taken by the ten largest. Here the sequenced sample was peripheral blood mononuclear cells (PBMCs), taken before the fourth cycle of nivolumab. Receptor source: a human donor with classical Hodgkin lymphoma.

The chain is built from TRBV30 and TRBJ1-4, with TRBD1 as a possible D gene (6 bases). CDR3 size: 15 residues. V lost 0 bases and J lost 3, with 11 bases in between. Germline V gives CDR1 GTSNPN, CDR2 SVGIG (reference sequence). The CDR3 DNA is TGTGCCTGGAGTGTACAGAAGGGGGCTAATGAAAAACTGTTTTTT. This encodes CAWSVQKGANEKLFF.

This clone was recorded once. V and J are TRBV12-5 and TRBJ2-7, with 10 bases matching TRBD1. The junction had 5 bases not matched to a gene; V was cut back by 6 bases and J by 3 bases. The CDR3 has 14 amino acids. Germline V gene sequence: CDR1 LGHNT, CDR2 FRNRAP. The CDR3 bases are TGTGCTAGTGGCTCGACAGGGGGCTTCTACGAGCAGTACTTC. Translation gives CASGSTGGFYEQYF.

The chain uses TRBV5-6 and TRBJ2-2; D not resolved. This CDR3 is built from 12 residues. The V gene's germline CDR1 is SGHDT and CDR2 YYEEEE. Trimming removed 2 bases at V and 3 bases at J, with 2 bases between. The CDR3 DNA reads as TGTGCCAGCAGCTTAGACACCGGGGAGCTGTTTTTT. This encodes CASSLDTGELFF.

The CDR3: CASSLVGQRKPYEQYF. As DNA, the CDR3 is TGCGCCAGCAGCTTGGTCGGACAAAGAAAGCCCTACGAGCAGTACTTC. The chain uses TRBV5-1 and TRBJ2-7; the D gene is possibly TRBD1 (5 bases). This CDR3 has 16 amino acids. Trimming took off 0 bases at V and 2 bases at J, with 15 bases between the two ends. From germline, CDR1 is SGHRS and CDR2 YFSETQ.

The CDR3 here is CASSPDRDREKLFF. For the CDR3, the DNA is TGTGCCAGCAGCCCGGACAGGGACAGGGAAAAACTGTTTTTT. The V call is TRBV7-9, the J call TRBJ1-4, with 8 bases fitting TRBD1. The CDR3 extends over 14 amino acids. In germline, CDR1 is SEHNR, CDR2 FQNEAQ (reference sequence). The V and J ends lost 5 bases and 8 bases, in that order; junction bases with no gene match: 7.

This rearrangement joins TRBV6-5 to TRBJ1-1, with D tentatively TRBD1 (5 bases). The CDR3 is 15 amino acids. In germline, CDR1 is MNHEY, CDR2 SVGAGI. V was trimmed by 10 bases and J by 0 bases, leaving 18 bases between them. CDR3 amino acids: CANSRDGLMNTEAFF. CDR3 nucleotides: TGTGCCAACAGCCGGGACGGACTTATGAACACTGAAGCTTTCTTT.

This clone was seen a single time. The gene calls are TRBV30 and TRBJ2-7, with D perhaps being TRBD1 or TRBD2 (5 bases each). Trimming pared 0 bases from V and 4 bases from J, leaving 13 bases between. Germline CDR1 GTSNPN, CDR2 SVGIG (reference sequence). The CDR3 length is 14 residues. This CDR3 is CAWSVGLGTYEQYF. As DNA, the CDR3 is TGTGCCTGGAGTGTCGGCTTGGGGACGTACGAGCAGTACTTC.

The rearrangement joins TRBV15 to TRBJ1-2, with D uncertain. CDR3 length equals 17 residues. The germline V gene encodes CDR1 LNHNV and CDR2 YYDKDF (reference sequence). With 0 bases removed from V and 6 bases from J, the gap between germline ends came to 20 bases. CDR3 amino acids: CATSRDEGRDYRDGYTF. CDR3 coding DNA: TGTGCCACCAGCAGAGACGAAGGGAGGGATTATAGGGATGGCTACACCTTC.

Turning to this clone: A read error may account for a junction end that differs from germline. The chain has TRBV7-2 and TRBJ1-2; 7 nucleotides agree with TRBD1. Per germline, CDR1 SGHTA and CDR2 FQGNSA. The CDR3 totals 12 residues. The CDR3 loop is CASSYRQGPDPF. CDR3 DNA: TGTGCCAGCAGCTACAGACAGGGACCAGATCCCTTC.

The chain carries TRBV11-2 and TRBJ2-5; 13 bases are shared with TRBD2. The germline V gene encodes CDR1 SGHAT and CDR2 FQNNGV. This CDR3 has 19 amino acids. The junction had 15 bases not matched to a gene; V was cut back by 5 bases and J by 3 bases. This chain's CDR3 is CASSEIRGLAGVAEETQYF. DNA of the CDR3: TGTGCCAGCAGCGAAATTCGCGGACTAGCGGGGGTCGCGGAAGAGACCCAGTACTTC.

This sequence joins TRBV10-2 and TRBJ1-1, with 9 positions matching TRBD1. Trimming removed 3 bases from V and 7 bases from J; junction bases left unmatched: 12. Germline V gives CDR1 WSHSY, CDR2 SAAADI. The CDR3 runs 16 residues. Written as DNA, the CDR3 is TGCGCCAGCAGTGACGGGACAGGGTATGATAAGATTGAAGCTTTCTTT. It is translated as CASSDGTGYDKIEAFF.

The chain couples TRBV15 to TRBJ2-1; weak D call: TRBD1 (6 bases). The CDR3 runs to 15 residues. Germline V CDR1 and CDR2: LNHNV, YYDKDF (reference sequence). Trimming pared 2 bases from V and 3 bases from J, leaving 11 bases between. CDR3 amino acids: CATSRPGHFYNEQFF. The CDR3 bases are TGTGCCACCAGCAGACCGGGACATTTCTACAATGAGCAGTTCTTC.

The V gene is TRBV7-9, the J gene TRBJ2-3; possible D gene TRBD2, 6 bases. Germline V lookup: CDR1 SEHNR, CDR2 FQNEAQ (reference sequence). The CDR3 length is 15 residues. The V end was cut by 3 bases, the J end by 3 bases, with 13 bases between. In DNA, the CDR3 is TGTGCCAGCAGCTTTTTTAGCGGAATTACAGATACGCAGTATTTT. Translation: CASSFFSGITDTQYF.

The genes are TRBV5-4 and TRBJ1-2; D is unclear. The CDR3 covers 13 residues. Trimming took 4 bases from V and 4 from J, leaving 11 bases between them. Germline assignment: CDR1 SGHNT and CDR2 YYREEE (reference sequence). CDR3 bases: TGTGCCAGCAGCCCCACAAGTTTCTATGGCTACACCTTC. Translating it yields CASSPTSFYGYTF.

This rearrangement joins TRBV4-2 to TRBJ2-1; D is unclear. V was clipped by 1 base and J by 0 bases, with 16 bases between them. Per the germline V gene, CDR1 is LGHNA and CDR2 is YNFKEQ. The CDR3 sequence is 18 residues long. CDR3 amino acids: CASSQVFAGDSSYNEQFF. For the CDR3, the DNA is TGTGCCAGCAGCCAAGTGTTCGCCGGAGATAGCTCCTACAATGAGCAGTTCTTC.

The V call is TRBV7-8, the J call TRBJ2-3, with D maybe TRBD1 (5 bases). The CDR3 loop spans 15 amino acids. V was trimmed by 3 bases and J by 1 base, leaving 11 bases between them. Germline V lookup: CDR1 SGHVS, CDR2 FQNEAQ. Here the CDR3 DNA reads TGTGCCAGCAGCTTTCAGGGTGGGGGCACAGATACGCAGTATTTT. It encodes CASSFQGGGTDTQYF.

The rearrangement joins TRBV11-2 to TRBJ2-1, with D maybe TRBD1 (6 bases). V lost 0 bases and J lost 4, with 16 bases in between. This CDR3 spans 17 amino acids. Germline CDR1 and CDR2: SGHAT and FQNNGV. This CDR3 reads CASSLDTGLAGYNEQFF. The DNA for the CDR3 is TGTGCCAGCAGCTTAGATACAGGGCTAGCCGGTTACAATGAGCAGTTCTTC.

This clone came up a few times. The genes are TRBV11-2 and TRBJ2-1, with 11 bases that match TRBD1. This CDR3 region has 17 residues. The germline gives CDR1 SGHAT, CDR2 FQNNGV. V trimming: 2 bases; J trimming: 0 bases; junction bases outside the gene matches: 3. As DNA, the CDR3 is TGTGCCAGCAGCTTAAGGGGGACAGGGGGCTCCTACAATGAGCAGTTCTTC. Residues: CASSLRGTGGSYNEQFF.

The CDR3 loop reads CASSPSGLGTDTQYF. The DNA of the CDR3 is TGTGCCAGCAGCCCATCGGGACTAGGAACAGATACGCAGTATTTT. The V gene is TRBV11-2, the J gene TRBJ2-3; TRBD2 aligns across 8 bases. The V segment lost 5 bases and the J segment 3 bases; nucleotides outside the gene matches: 7. The CDR3 covers 15 residues. Germline V gene data show CDR1 as SGHAT and CDR2 as FQNNGV.

J is TRBJ1-2 and V is TRBV7-9, with 8 positions matching TRBD1. This CDR3 spans 17 amino acids. The germline gives CDR1 SEHNR, CDR2 FQNEAQ (reference sequence). Trimming at V came to 1 base and at J to 4 bases, leaving 11 bases not matched to a gene. CDR3 in DNA: TGTGCCAGCAGCTTAGTTCAGGGGGCGCGGGGAAGCTATGGCTACACCTTC. Residues: CASSLVQGARGSYGYTF.

The chain links TRBV7-8 to TRBJ1-2; TRBD1 is a possible D gene (6 bases). V was pared by 0 bases and J by 4 bases, with 15 bases between. The CDR3 is 16 residues long. Germline CDR1 and CDR2: SGHVS and FQNEAQ. CDR3 DNA sequence: TGTGCCAGCAGCTTAGCGGGCTCAGGGGCGGTCTATGGCTACACCTTC. Amino acids: CASSLAGSGAVYGYTF.

The chain combines TRBV5-4 with TRBJ1-4; the match to TRBD1 covers 7 bases. The CDR3 is 15 residues long. J lost 3 bases, V lost 0 bases, and 2 bases had no gene match. In germline, CDR1 is SGHNT, CDR2 YYREEE (reference sequence). The CDR3 loop is CASSLGDRANEKLFF. The CDR3, as DNA: TGTGCCAGCAGCTTGGGGGACAGAGCTAATGAAAAACTGTTTTTT.

CDR3 nucleotide sequence: TGTGCCAGCAAATTGGGCGGGGGCCCCACCTACGAGCAGTACTTC. Protein: CASKLGGGPTYEQYF. The gene calls are TRBV5-6 and TRBJ2-7; D possibly corresponds to TRBD2 (7 bases). Germline V gene lookup returns CDR1 SGHDT and CDR2 YYEEEE. Trimming removed 6 bases from V and 2 bases from J, with 18 bases in between. The CDR3 has 15 residues.

V usage is TRBV15 and J usage is TRBJ1-6; tentative D call: TRBD1 (5 bases). Germline lookup yields CDR1 LNHNV and CDR2 YYDKDF (reference sequence). The CDR3 is 16 residues long. Trimming cost V 5 bases and J 5 bases, with 16 bases left between them. In DNA, the CDR3 is TGTGCCACCAGCTCCAGTCAGGGCAGGGATAATTCACCCCTCCACTTT. As protein: CATSSSQGRDNSPLHF.

V is TRBV30 and J is TRBJ2-1; TRBD2 aligns across 14 bases. Germline V gene lookup returns CDR1 GTSNPN and CDR2 SVGIG (reference sequence). The J segment lost 2 bases and the V segment lost 4 bases, leaving 4 bases of the junction unmatched. CDR3 length: 16 amino acids. The CDR3 DNA follows: TGTGCCTGGAAGAGGGGACTAGCGGGGGCCTACAATGAGCAGTTCTTC. It codes for CAWKRGLAGAYNEQFF.